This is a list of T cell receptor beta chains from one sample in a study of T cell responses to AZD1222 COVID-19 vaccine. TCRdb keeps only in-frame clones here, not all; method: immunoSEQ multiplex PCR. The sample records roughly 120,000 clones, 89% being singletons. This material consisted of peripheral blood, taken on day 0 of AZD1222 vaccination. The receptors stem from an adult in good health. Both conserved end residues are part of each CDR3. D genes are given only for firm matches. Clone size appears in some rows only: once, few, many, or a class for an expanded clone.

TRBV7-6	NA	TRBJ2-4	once	CASSLAPTGAKNIQYF	TGTGCCAGCAGCTTAGCTCCGACTGGAGCCAAAAACATTCAGTACTTC
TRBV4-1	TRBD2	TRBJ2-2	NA	CASSQARFASGGITGELFF	TGCGCCAGCAGCCAAGCCCGGTTTGCTAGCGGGGGTATCACCGGGGAGCTGTTTTTT
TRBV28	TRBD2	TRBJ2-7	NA	CASSSPTSGSSYEQYF	TGTGCCAGCAGCTCCCCCACTAGCGGAAGTTCCTACGAGCAGTACTTC
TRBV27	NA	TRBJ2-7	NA	CASSLAGPPYEQYF	TGTGCCAGCAGTTTAGCGGGACCCCCCTACGAGCAGTACTTC
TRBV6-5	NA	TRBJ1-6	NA	CASSYVGSSYNSPLHF	TGTGCCAGCAGTTACGTAGGGAGCTCCTATAATTCACCCCTCCACTTT
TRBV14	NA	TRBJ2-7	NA	CASSQDHREQYF	TGTGCCAGCAGCCAAGATCATCGCGAGCAGTACTTC
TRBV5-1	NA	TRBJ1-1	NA	CASTLDTNTEAFF	TGCGCCAGCACCCTGGACACGAACACTGAAGCTTTCTTT
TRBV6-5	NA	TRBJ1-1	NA	CASSYGGANTEAFF	TGTGCCAGCAGTTACGGGGGGGCGAACACTGAAGCTTTCTTT
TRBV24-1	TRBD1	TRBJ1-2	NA	CATSDRTGGNYGYTF	TGTGCCACCAGTGATCGGACAGGAGGTAACTATGGCTACACCTTC
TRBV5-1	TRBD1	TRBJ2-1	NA	CASSLSGGSYNEQFF	TGCGCCAGCAGCTTGTCAGGGGGCTCCTACAATGAGCAGTTCTTC
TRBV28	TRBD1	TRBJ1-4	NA	CASSLPTGGGEKLFF	TGTGCCAGCAGTCTACCGACAGGGGGCGGTGAAAAACTGTTTTTT
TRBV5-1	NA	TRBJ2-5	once	CASSRGREETQYF	TGCGCCAGCAGCCGGGGCCGGGAAGAGACCCAGTACTTC
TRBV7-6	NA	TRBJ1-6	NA	CASSLVSPERTPLHF	TGTGCCAGCAGCTTAGTATCCCCGGAGAGGACACCCCTCCACTTT
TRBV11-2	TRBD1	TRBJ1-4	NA	CASSPRQGVEKLFF	TGTGCCAGCAGCCCCCGACAGGGGGTCGAAAAACTGTTTTTT
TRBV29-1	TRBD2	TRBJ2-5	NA	CSVERQGGQTQYF	TGCAGCGTTGAACGGCAGGGAGGGCAGACCCAGTACTTC
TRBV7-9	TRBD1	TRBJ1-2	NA	CASSRLPGQGAGYGYTF	TGTGCCAGCAGTCGGTTACCGGGACAGGGGGCCGGCTATGGCTACACCTTC
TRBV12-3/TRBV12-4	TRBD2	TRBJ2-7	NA	CASSLGGLVNF	TGTGCCAGCAGTTTAGGGGGACTAGTGAACTTC
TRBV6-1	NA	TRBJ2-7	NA	CASSERTGDGPYEQYF	TGTGCCAGCAGTGAAAGGACGGGGGACGGCCCCTACGAGCAGTACTTC
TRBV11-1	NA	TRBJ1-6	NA	CASSPRTDSPLHF	TGTGCCAGCAGCCCGAGGACAGATTCACCCCTCCACTTT
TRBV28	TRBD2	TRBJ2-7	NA	CASSSGTSGGASYEQYF	TGTGCCAGCAGTTCCGGGACTAGCGGGGGGGCCTCCTACGAGCAGTACTTC
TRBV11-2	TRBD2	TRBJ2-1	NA	CASSLVLGSSGRSDEQFF	TGTGCCAGCAGCTTAGTTTTGGGGAGTAGCGGGAGATCCGATGAGCAGTTCTTC
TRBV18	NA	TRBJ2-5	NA	CASSPRGLGETQYF	TGTGCCAGCTCACCACGGGGGCTCGGGGAGACCCAGTACTTC
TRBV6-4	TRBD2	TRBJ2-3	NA	CASSDSTSGGFDTQYF	TGTGCCAGCAGTGACTCGACTAGCGGGGGTTTTGATACGCAGTATTTT
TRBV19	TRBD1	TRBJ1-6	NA	CATVRDRNSPLHF	TGTGCCACCGTAAGGGACAGAAATTCACCCCTCCACTTT
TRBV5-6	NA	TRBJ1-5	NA	CASSPLGGANQPQHF	TGTGCCAGCAGTCCGCTGGGGGGGGCTAATCAGCCCCAGCATTTT
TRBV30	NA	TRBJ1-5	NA	CAWSVGSGNQPQHF	TGTGCCTGGAGTGTGGGTAGCGGCAATCAGCCCCAGCATTTT
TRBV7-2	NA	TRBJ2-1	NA	CASSFNTYNEQFF	TGTGCCAGCAGCTTCAATACCTACAATGAGCAGTTCTTC
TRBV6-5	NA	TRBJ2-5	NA	CASRRSLQETQYF	TGTGCCAGCAGGCGGTCGCTCCAAGAGACCCAGTACTTC
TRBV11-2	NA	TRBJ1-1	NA	CASSHLGGLGPNTEAFF	TGTGCCAGCAGCCATCTCGGGGGCTTAGGCCCTAACACTGAAGCTTTCTTT
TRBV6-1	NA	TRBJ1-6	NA	CASSEVVTLNNSPLHF	TGTGCCAGCAGTGAAGTCGTGACACTGAATAATTCACCCCTCCACTTT
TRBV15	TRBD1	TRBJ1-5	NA	CATSRGEGRFRGRANQPQHF	TGTGCCACCAGCAGAGGAGAAGGACGCTTCAGGGGGAGAGCCAATCAGCCCCAGCATTTT
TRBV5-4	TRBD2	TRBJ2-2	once	CASSFGTSGRPGELFF	TGTGCCAGCAGCTTTGGGACTAGCGGGAGGCCCGGGGAGCTGTTTTTT
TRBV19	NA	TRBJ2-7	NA	CASSISGVIAYEQYF	TGTGCCAGTAGTATAAGTGGCGTGATTGCCTACGAGCAGTACTTC
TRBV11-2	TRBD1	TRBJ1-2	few	CASSLTPGTDGYTF	TGTGCCAGCAGCCTGACCCCCGGGACAGATGGCTACACCTTC
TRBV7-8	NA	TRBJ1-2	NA	CASSLALTANGYTF	TGTGCCAGCAGCTTAGCTTTGACTGCTAATGGCTACACCTTC
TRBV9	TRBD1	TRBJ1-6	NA	CASSVAGTVGSPLHF	TGTGCCAGCAGCGTAGCCGGGACAGTGGGTTCACCCCTCCACTTT
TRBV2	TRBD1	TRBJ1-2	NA	CASSGQGRNGYTF	TGTGCCAGCAGCGGACAGGGACGAAATGGCTACACCTTC
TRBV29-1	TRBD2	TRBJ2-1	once	CSVRLAGGNEQFF	TGCAGCGTCCGACTAGCGGGAGGAAATGAGCAGTTCTTC
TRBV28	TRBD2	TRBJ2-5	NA	CASSFSSGGQETQYF	TGTGCCAGCAGTTTTAGTAGCGGGGGACAAGAGACCCAGTACTTC
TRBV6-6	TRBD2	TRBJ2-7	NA	CASSTPGLGPYEQYF	TGTGCCAGCAGTACCCCGGGACTAGGGCCCTACGAGCAGTACTTC
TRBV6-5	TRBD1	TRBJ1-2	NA	CASTQQGGPNYGYTF	TGTGCCAGCACCCAACAGGGGGGACCAAACTATGGCTACACCTTC
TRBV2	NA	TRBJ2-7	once	CASLAHAGYTDEQYF	TGTGCCAGCTTGGCCCATGCGGGATACACCGACGAGCAGTACTTC
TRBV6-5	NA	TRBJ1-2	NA	CASSYRGEGYTF	TGTGCCAGCAGTTACAGAGGGGAAGGCTACACCTTC